This TCR beta chain came from a study of radiotherapy plus CTLA-4 blockade in lung cancer. Study-level points and caveats: In blood, early T cell clone dynamics reportedly predicted response best, together with interferon-beta.

CDR1 and CDR2 from the germline V gene are SNHLY and FYNNEI. The CDR3 has 14 amino acids. J was trimmed by 5 bases and V by 6 bases; bases with no gene match: 8. Profiled with immunoSEQ multiplex PCR; TCRdb holds only in-frame clones, not every one. The table includes tens of thousands of clones, roughly 85% detected once. About this clone: Its antigen is not identified.

The material sequenced was peripheral blood, taken from a patient treated with radiotherapy plus ipilimumab. The sequence was collected from a human donor with non-small cell lung cancer who had a complete response to radiotherapy plus ipilimumab. The chain combines TRBV2 with TRBJ1-2; 8 positions agree with TRBD1. CDR3 in amino acids: CASSGQGRGYGYTF. Written as DNA, the CDR3 is TGTGCCAGCAGCGGACAGGGAAGGGGTTATGGCTACACCTTC.